This T cell receptor beta chain was documented in a study of T-cell reconstitution after alpha-beta-depleted transplantation in children. This clonotype has a handful of counts. Its antigen is not known. Per the germline V gene, CDR1 is SGHKS and CDR2 is YYEKEE (reference sequence). V lost 4 bases and J 6 bases, leaving 13 bases between the germline ends. The CDR3 covers 14 residues. Using unique molecular identifiers, the investigators prepared the TCRbeta library. From the PCR reads, TCRdb called clonotypes with MiXCR, one entry per CDR3 protein. The table records fewer than 550,000 distinct CDR3 sequences, roughly 15% of them present only once. The study, taken as a whole, reports: The study traced high day-60 TCRbeta diversity in some patients to surviving recipient T cells and thymic progenitors. Two months or so post-transplant, alpha-beta T cells reportedly derived from several hundred expanded graft clones. Newly produced T cells mostly provided counts and TCRbeta diversity after one year, as hyperexpanded clones declined.

This sequence was found in a boy in the first two years of life who had a stem cell transplant for Wiskott-Aldrich syndrome, so the T cells may come from the graft donor. The rearrangement joins TRBV5-5 to TRBJ2-2; no clear D gene. The sample consisted of PBMCs, mostly from graft donor cells, taken 360 days after TCRalphabeta/CD19-depleted stem cell transplant. In nucleotides, the CDR3 is TGTGCCAGCAGCCCCCCAGTGACGGCCGGGGAGCTGTTTTTT. It yields the protein CASSPPVTAGELFF.